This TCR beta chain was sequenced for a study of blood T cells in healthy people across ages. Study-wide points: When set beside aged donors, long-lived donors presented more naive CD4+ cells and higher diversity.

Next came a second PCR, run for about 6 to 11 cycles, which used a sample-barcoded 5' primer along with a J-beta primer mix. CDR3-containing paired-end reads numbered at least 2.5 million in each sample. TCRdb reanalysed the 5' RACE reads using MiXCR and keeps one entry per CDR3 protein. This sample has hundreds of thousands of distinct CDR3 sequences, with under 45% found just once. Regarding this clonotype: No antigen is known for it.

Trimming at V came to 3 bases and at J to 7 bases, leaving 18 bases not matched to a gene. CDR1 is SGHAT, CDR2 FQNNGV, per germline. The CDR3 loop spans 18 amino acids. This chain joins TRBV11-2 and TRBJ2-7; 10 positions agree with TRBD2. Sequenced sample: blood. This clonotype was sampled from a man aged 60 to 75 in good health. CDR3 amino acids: CASSFGTSDRSSYNEQYF. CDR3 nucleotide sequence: TGTGCCAGCAGCTTTGGGACTAGCGATAGGAGCTCCTACAATGAGCAGTACTTC.